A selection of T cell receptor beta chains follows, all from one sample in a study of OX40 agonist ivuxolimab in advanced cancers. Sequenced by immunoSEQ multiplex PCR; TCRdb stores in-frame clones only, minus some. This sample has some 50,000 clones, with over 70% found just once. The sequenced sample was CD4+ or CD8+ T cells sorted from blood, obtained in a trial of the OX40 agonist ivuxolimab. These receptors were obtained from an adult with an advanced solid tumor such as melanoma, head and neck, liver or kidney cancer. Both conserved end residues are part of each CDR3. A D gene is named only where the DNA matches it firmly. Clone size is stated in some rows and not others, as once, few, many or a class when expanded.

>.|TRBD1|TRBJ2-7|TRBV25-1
CASSRGQGVYEQYF
TGTGCCAGCAGTAGGGGACAGGGGGTCTACGAGCAGTACTTC
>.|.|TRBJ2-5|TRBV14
CASSLLSGARGETQYF
TGTGCCAGCAGCCTTCTGTCCGGGGCGAGGGGAGAGACCCAGTACTTC
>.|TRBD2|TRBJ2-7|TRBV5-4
CASSERTSGRYEQYF
TGTGCCAGCAGCGAAAGGACTAGCGGGAGATACGAGCAGTACTTC
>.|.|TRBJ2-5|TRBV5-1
CASSPVRQGIQETQYF
TGCGCCAGCAGCCCCGTTCGTCAGGGGATTCAAGAGACCCAGTACTTC
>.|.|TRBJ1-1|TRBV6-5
CASSSRGGGTEAFF
TGTGCCAGCAGTTCCCGGGGTGGTGGGACTGAAGCTTTCTTT
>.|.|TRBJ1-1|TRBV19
CASSITKGPGGTEAFF
TGTGCCAGTAGTATAACTAAAGGGCCCGGGGGCACTGAAGCTTTCTTT
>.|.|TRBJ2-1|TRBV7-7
CASSSGAPSSYNEQFF
TGTGCCAGCAGCTCGGGGGCTCCGAGCTCCTACAATGAGCAGTTCTTC
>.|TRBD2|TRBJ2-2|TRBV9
CASSVGLAGAGELFF
TGTGCCAGCAGCGTTGGACTAGCGGGAGCCGGGGAGCTGTTTTTT
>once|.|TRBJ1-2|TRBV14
CASSQETVGYGYTF
TGTGCCAGCAGCCAAGAAACTGTCGGGTATGGCTACACCTTC
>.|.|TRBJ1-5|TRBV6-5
CASSYLRGQPQHF
TGTGCCAGCAGTTATCTTCGGGGTCAGCCCCAGCATTTT
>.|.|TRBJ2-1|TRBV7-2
CASSFDQASYNEQFF
TGTGCCAGCAGCTTCGATCAGGCCTCCTACAATGAGCAGTTCTTC
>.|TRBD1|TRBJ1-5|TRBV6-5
CASSTTDRAGQPQHF
TGTGCCAGCAGTACCACGGACAGGGCAGGACAGCCCCAGCATTTT
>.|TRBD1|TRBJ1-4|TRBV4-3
CASSPSRGRANEKLFF
TGCGCCAGCAGCCCGAGCAGGGGGCGCGCTAATGAAAAACTGTTTTTT
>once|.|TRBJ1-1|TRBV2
CASAPPMNTEAFF
TGTGCCAGCGCCCCCCCCATGAACACTGAAGCTTTCTTT
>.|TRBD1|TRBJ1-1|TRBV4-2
CASSRQGARTEAFF
TGTGCCAGCAGCCGCCAGGGGGCGCGGACTGAAGCTTTCTTT
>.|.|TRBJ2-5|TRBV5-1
CASSSPGTDPRETQYF
TGCGCCAGCAGCTCACCCGGGACGGATCCACGGGAGACCCAGTACTTC
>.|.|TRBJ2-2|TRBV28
CASRTGLSNTGELFF
TGTGCCAGCAGAACGGGACTGTCGAACACCGGGGAGCTGTTTTTT
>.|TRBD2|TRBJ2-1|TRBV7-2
CASSLVGAGGASNEQFF
TGTGCCAGCAGCTTAGTAGGGGCGGGGGGGGCCTCCAATGAGCAGTTCTTC
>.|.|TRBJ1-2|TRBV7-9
CASSLDKASDGYTF
TGTGCCAGCAGCTTAGACAAGGCCTCAGATGGCTACACCTTC
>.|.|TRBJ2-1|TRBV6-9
CASSLSGHYNEQFF
TGTGCCAGCAGTTTAAGCGGTCATTACAATGAGCAGTTCTTC
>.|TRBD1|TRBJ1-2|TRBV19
CAIKTGGDYGYTF
TGTGCCATTAAGACAGGGGGCGACTATGGCTACACCTTC
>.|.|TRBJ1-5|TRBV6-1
CASSGNSNQPQHF
TGTGCCAGCAGTGGCAACAGCAATCAGCCCCAGCATTTT
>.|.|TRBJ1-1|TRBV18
CASSPKAEAFF
TGTGCCAGCTCACCAAAGGCTGAAGCTTTCTTT
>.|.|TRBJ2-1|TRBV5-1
CASSWGGQSYNEQFF
TGCGCCAGCAGCTGGGGGGGACAGAGCTACAATGAGCAGTTCTTC
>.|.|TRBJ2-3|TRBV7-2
CASSLGGARDTQYF
TGTGCCAGCAGCTTAGGGGGGGCGAGAGATACGCAGTATTTT
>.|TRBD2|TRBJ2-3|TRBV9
CASSVAGLASDRTDTQYF
TGTGCCAGCAGCGTAGCGGGACTAGCTTCGGACCGCACAGATACGCAGTATTTT
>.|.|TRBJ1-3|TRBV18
CASSPQASGNTIYF
TGTGCCAGCTCACCACAAGCCTCTGGAAACACCATATATTTT
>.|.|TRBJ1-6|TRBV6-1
CASSKLVNSPLHF
TGTGCCAGCAGTAAGTTGGTAAATTCACCCCTCCACTTT
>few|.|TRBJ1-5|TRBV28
CASRPQDRNQPQHF
TGTGCCAGCAGGCCACAGGACCGCAATCAGCCCCAGCATTTT
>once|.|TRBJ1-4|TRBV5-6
CASSLGGPLNEKLFF
TGTGCCAGCAGCTTAGGGGGACCTCTTAATGAAAAACTGTTTTTT
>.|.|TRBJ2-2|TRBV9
CASSVVAENGELFF
TGTGCCAGCAGCGTAGTAGCGGAAAACGGGGAGCTGTTTTTT
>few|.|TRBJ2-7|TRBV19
CASSTEMGEQYF
TGTGCCAGTAGTACGGAGATGGGGGAGCAGTACTTC
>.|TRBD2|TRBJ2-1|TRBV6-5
CASSLTSGSYNEQFF
TGTGCCAGCAGTTTGACTAGCGGCTCCTACAATGAGCAGTTCTTC
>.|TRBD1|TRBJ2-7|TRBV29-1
CSALSGTGVSEQYF
TGCAGCGCGCTCAGCGGGACAGGGGTGAGCGAGCAGTACTTC
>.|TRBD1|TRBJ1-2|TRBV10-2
CASSERGQAWDGYTF
TGCGCCAGCAGTGAGCGCGGACAGGCCTGGGATGGCTACACCTTC